The 17 T cell receptor beta chains reported below all come from one sample, sequenced in a study of control samples from healthy donors and cancer patients. The method was immunoSEQ multiplex PCR; TCRdb's version includes in-frame clones alone and lacks a portion of them. Of approximately 150,000 clones listed, about nine tenths are singletons. The specimen was blood. These receptors originate from a man aged 25-45 years in good health.

The chain links TRBV7-8 to TRBJ2-2; the match to TRBD1 covers 7 bases. Germline assignment: CDR1 SGHVS and CDR2 FQNEAQ. The V gene end was trimmed by 4 bases and the J gene end by 0 bases; junction bases not matched to a gene: 14. The CDR3 runs to 19 residues. CDR3 in amino acids: CASSSLWNTGVANTGELFF. For the CDR3, the DNA is TGTGCCAGCAGCTCGCTATGGAACACAGGGGTGGCGAACACCGGGGAGCTGTTTTTT.

This rearrangement joins TRBV3-1 (or the pseudogene TRBV3-2) to TRBJ1-5, with 9 nucleotides matching TRBD1. The CDR3 loop spans 15 amino acids. J lost 7 bases, V lost 1 base, and 5 bases had no gene match. CDR1 LGHDT and CDR2 YNNKEL come from the germline V gene (reference sequence). CDR3 sequence: CASSQAWTGAQPQHF. The CDR3 DNA follows: TGTGCCAGCAGCCAAGCGTGGACAGGGGCACAGCCCCAGCATTTT.

The CDR3 spells CASSPLQGANTEAFF. The CDR3 region has the DNA TGTGCCAGCAGTCCCCTTCAGGGGGCGAACACTGAAGCTTTCTTT. The genes are TRBV6-2 or TRBV6-3 and TRBJ1-1; 8 nucleotides line up with TRBD1. The CDR3 is 15 residues long. The germline V gene encodes CDR1 MNHEY and CDR2 SVGEGT. Unmatched junction bases numbered 6, after V lost 5 bases and J lost 1 base.

The gene calls are TRBV7-9 and TRBJ1-3; D not certain. CDR3 size: 13 residues. V lost 2 bases and J 8 bases, leaving 10 bases between the germline ends. CDR1 SEHNR and CDR2 FQNEAQ come from the germline V gene (reference sequence). The CDR3 sequence: CASSLRRGDTIYF. The CDR3 nucleotides are TGTGCCAGCAGCTTACGACGTGGGGACACCATATATTTT.

The chain links TRBV19 to TRBJ1-5, with D possibly being TRBD1 (5 bases). The CDR3 covers 14 residues. V lost 5 bases to trimming and J lost 3 bases, with 11 bases between them. Germline CDR1 reads LNHDA; CDR2 reads SQIVND (reference sequence). The CDR3 bases are TGTGCCAGTAGTGTCCGGGGCCTCAATCAGCCCCAGCATTTT. The encoded protein is CASSVRGLNQPQHF.

Regarding this clone: Other DNA sequences in this sample translate to the same CDR3. The chain employs TRBV28 and TRBJ1-1; TRBD1 matches at 8 bases. CDR3 length: 14 amino acids. The V gene's germline CDR1 is MDHEN and CDR2 SYDVKM. Trimming removed 5 bases from V and 0 bases from J; junction bases left unmatched: 2. The CDR3 loop reads CASSLTGVNTEAFF. The CDR3 DNA sequence: TGTGCCAGCAGTCTGACAGGGGTGAACACTGAAGCTTTCTTT.

V usage is TRBV5-1 and J usage is TRBJ2-3, with D hard to call. V lost 0 bases, J lost 2 bases, and 13 bases lay in between. The CDR3 spans 16 residues. Germline CDR1 is SGHRS and CDR2 is YFSETQ. The CDR3 DNA reads TGCGCCAGCAGCTTGGAGGAAGGGCTAAACACAGATACGCAGTATTTT. As protein: CASSLEEGLNTDTQYF.

The V and J genes are TRBV24-1 and TRBJ1-3; 10 bases map to TRBD1. V was clipped by 2 bases and J by 0 bases; unmatched bases: 6. The germline CDR1 and CDR2 sequences are KGHDR and SFDVKD. The CDR3 loop spans 18 amino acids. The CDR3 reads CATSDYTGTGVSGNTIYF. The CDR3 region has the DNA TGTGCCACCAGTGATTACACCGGGACAGGGGTCTCTGGAAACACCATATATTTT.

The chain carries TRBV7-8 and TRBJ1-2; D gene uncertain. The germline CDR1 and CDR2 sequences are SGHVS and FQNEAQ. V was trimmed by 2 bases and J by 3 bases, leaving 7 bases between them. This CDR3 spans 13 amino acids. The CDR3 nucleotides are TGTGCCAGCAGCTTATCGGGAGACTATGGCTACACCTTC. It codes for CASSLSGDYGYTF.

The V call is TRBV19, the J call TRBJ2-7, with D perhaps TRBD1 or TRBD2 (6 bases each). In germline, CDR1 is LNHDA, CDR2 SQIVND (reference sequence). The CDR3 has 19 amino acids. Deletions cut 2 bases from V and 1 base from J, with 24 bases between. The chain's CDR3 is CASSIRGAGSGSYSYEQYF. The DNA for the CDR3 is TGTGCCAGTAGTATAAGGGGGGCTGGTTCAGGGAGCTATTCCTACGAGCAGTACTTC.

The V call is TRBV9, the J call TRBJ1-1; maybe TRBD1 (5 bases). Trimming stripped 0 bases from V and 0 bases from J, with 15 bases between. The CDR3 sequence is 17 residues long. CDR1 and CDR2 from the germline V gene are SGDLS and YYNGEE. The CDR3 nucleotides are TGTGCCAGCAGCGTAGCTACAGGAGGAGGTCTGAACACTGAAGCTTTCTTT. This codes for CASSVATGGGLNTEAFF.

V and J are TRBV6-5 and TRBJ1-1; possible D gene TRBD1, 6 bases. The CDR3 consists of 14 residues. V lost 6 bases and J 5 bases, leaving 16 bases between the germline ends. Germline CDR1 is MNHEY and CDR2 is SVGAGI. In DNA, the CDR3 is TGTGCCAGCAGGCTCAGAGGACAGATGACTGAAGCTTTCTTT. Its protein product is CASRLRGQMTEAFF.

This clone came up once. This sequence joins TRBV6-6 and TRBJ2-3, with D perhaps TRBD2 (5 bases). CDR3 size: 13 residues. The germline V and J ends were trimmed by 6 bases and 1 base, with 8 bases remaining between them. Germline V lookup: CDR1 MNHNY, CDR2 SVGAGI (reference sequence). DNA of the CDR3: TGTGCCAGCAGGGCCGGGGGCACAGATACGCAGTATTTT. Translation gives CASRAGGTDTQYF.

The DNA for the CDR3 is TGTGCCAGCAGCTTACTCGGGGGGGCTAAAGATACGCAGTATTTT. This encodes CASSLLGGAKDTQYF. The chain joins TRBV7-3 to TRBJ2-3, with 8 bases aligning to TRBD2. CDR1 is SGHTA, CDR2 FQGTGA, per germline. The CDR3 loop spans 15 amino acids. The ends lost 2 bases at V and 5 bases at J; junction bases unmatched: 6.

The chain combines TRBV11-2 with TRBJ2-3; 8 nucleotides line up with TRBD1. CDR1 and CDR2 from the germline V gene are SGHAT and FQNNGV. V lost 3 bases, J lost 3 bases, and 11 bases stayed unmatched. The CDR3 spans 17 residues. CDR3 region: CASSFQLDRAQTDTQYF. The CDR3 bases are TGTGCCAGCAGCTTCCAATTGGACAGGGCCCAAACAGATACGCAGTATTTT.

The rearrangement joins TRBV2 to TRBJ1-3, with a tentative D call TRBD1 (6 bases). Between the trimmed V and J ends, which lost 8 bases and 0 bases, there was a span of 14 bases. CDR3 length equals 15 residues. Germline V lookup: CDR1 SNHLY, CDR2 FYNNEI. CDR3 residues: CASVRQEASGNTIYF. In DNA form, the CDR3 reads TGTGCCAGCGTTCGACAGGAAGCCTCTGGAAACACCATATATTTT.

The genes are TRBV7-9 and TRBJ1-4; D gene uncertain. Trimming pared 1 base from V and 7 bases from J, leaving 10 bases between. The CDR3 loop spans 14 amino acids. In germline, CDR1 is SEHNR, CDR2 FQNEAQ (reference sequence). CDR3 sequence (DNA): TGTGCCAGCAGCTTAGGAGGCCCCGGTGAAAAACTGTTTTTT. Its translation: CASSLGGPGEKLFF.